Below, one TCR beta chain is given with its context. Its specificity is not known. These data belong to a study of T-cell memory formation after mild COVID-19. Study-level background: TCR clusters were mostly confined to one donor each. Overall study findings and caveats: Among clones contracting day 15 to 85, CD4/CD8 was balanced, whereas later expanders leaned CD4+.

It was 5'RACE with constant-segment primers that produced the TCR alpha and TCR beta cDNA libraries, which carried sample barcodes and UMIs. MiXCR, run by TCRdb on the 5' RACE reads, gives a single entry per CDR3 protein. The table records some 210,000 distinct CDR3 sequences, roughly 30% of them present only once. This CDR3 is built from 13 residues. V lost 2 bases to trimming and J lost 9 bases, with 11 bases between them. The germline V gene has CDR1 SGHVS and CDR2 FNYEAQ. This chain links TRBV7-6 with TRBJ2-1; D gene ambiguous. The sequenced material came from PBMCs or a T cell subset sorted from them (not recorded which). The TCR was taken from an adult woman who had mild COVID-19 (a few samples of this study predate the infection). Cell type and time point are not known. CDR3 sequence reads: CASSLQRAREQFF. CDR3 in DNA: TGTGCCAGCAGCTTACAGCGAGCGCGTGAGCAGTTCTTC. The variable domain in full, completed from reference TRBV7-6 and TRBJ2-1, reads GAGVSQSPRYKVTKRGQDVALRCDPISGHVSLYWYRQALGQGPEFLTYFNYEAQQDKSGLPNDRFSAERPEGSISTLTIQRTEQRDSAMYRCASSLQRAREQFFGPGTRLTVL.